The clone carrying this T cell receptor beta chain has just a few counts. The data derive from a study of T cell repertoires in cytomegalovirus infection. TCRdb ran MiXCR on the reads and lists one entry per CDR3 protein. The sample holds around 530,000 distinct CDR3 sequences; around 27% are singletons and the top ten take about 13%. The CDR3 contains 14 residues. CDR1 is SGHTA and CDR2 is FQGNSA in the germline V gene. V was cut by 5 bases and J by 4 bases, with 14 bases left in between. Sequencing input: PBMCs. The V gene is TRBV7-2, the J gene TRBJ1-1, with D possibly matching TRBD1 (5 bases). This clonotype originated in a human donor in good health (CMV status not recorded). Some clones in this sample may be carry-over from other donors' samples. The chain's CDR3 is CASSRLGGATEAFF. The DNA for the CDR3 is TGTGCCAGCAGCCGACTCGGCGGGGCCACTGAAGCTTTCTTT.